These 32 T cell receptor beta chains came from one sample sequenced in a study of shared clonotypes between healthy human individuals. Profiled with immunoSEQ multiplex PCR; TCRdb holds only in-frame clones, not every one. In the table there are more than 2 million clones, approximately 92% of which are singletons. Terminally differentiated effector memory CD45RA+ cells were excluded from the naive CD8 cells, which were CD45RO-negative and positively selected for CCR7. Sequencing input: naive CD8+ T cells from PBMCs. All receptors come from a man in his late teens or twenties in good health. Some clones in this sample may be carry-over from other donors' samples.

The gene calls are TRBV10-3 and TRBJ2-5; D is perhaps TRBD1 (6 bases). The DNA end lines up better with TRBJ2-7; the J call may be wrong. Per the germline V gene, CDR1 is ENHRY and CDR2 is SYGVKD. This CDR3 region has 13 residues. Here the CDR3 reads CATGAGDPYEQYF. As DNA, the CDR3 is TGTGCCACGGGCGCAGGGGACCCCTACGAGCAGTACTTC.

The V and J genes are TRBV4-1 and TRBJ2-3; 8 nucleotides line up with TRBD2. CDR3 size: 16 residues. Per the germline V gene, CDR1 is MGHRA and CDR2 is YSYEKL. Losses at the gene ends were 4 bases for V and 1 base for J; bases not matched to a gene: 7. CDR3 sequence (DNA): TGCGCCAGCAGCCCAAGTCCAGCGGGGGGCACAGATACGCAGTATTTT. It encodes CASSPSPAGGTDTQYF.

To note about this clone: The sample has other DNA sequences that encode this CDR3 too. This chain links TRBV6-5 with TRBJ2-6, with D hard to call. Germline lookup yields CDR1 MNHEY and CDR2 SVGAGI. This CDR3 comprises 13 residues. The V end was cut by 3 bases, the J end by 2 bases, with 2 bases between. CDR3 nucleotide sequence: TGTGCCAGCAGTTATCCTGGGGCCAACGTCCTGACTTTC. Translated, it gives CASSYPGANVLTF.

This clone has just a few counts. CDR3: CSVRSENTEAFF. For the CDR3, the DNA is TGCAGCGTTAGGAGTGAGAACACTGAAGCTTTCTTT. The chain combines TRBV29-1 with TRBJ1-1; no clear D gene. Trimming cost V 5 bases and J 1 base, with 8 bases left between them. In germline, CDR1 is SQVTM, CDR2 ANQGSEA. The CDR3 runs to 12 residues.

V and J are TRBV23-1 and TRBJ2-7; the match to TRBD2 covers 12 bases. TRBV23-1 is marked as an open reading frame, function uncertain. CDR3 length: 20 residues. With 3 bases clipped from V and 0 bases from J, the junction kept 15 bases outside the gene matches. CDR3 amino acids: CASSHHGASGREGGSYEQYF. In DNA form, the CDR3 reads TGCGCCAGCAGTCACCACGGGGCTAGCGGGAGGGAAGGAGGCTCCTACGAGCAGTACTTC.

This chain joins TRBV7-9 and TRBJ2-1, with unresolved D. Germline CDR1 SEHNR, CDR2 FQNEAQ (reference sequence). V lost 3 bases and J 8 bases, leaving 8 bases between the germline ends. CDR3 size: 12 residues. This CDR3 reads CASSLFGDEQFF. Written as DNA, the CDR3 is TGTGCCAGCAGCTTGTTTGGCGATGAGCAGTTCTTC. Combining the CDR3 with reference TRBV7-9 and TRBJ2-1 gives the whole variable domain DTGVSQNPRHKITKRGQNVTFRCDPISEHNRLYWYRQTLGQGPEFLTYFQNEAQLEKSRLLSDRFSAERPKGSFSTLEIQRTEQGDSAMYLCASSLFGDEQFFGPGTRLTVL.

For the CDR3, the DNA is TGTGCCAGTAGTATGGGAGGTTTGGGCGAGCAGTACTTC. Translation gives CASSMGGLGEQYF. The rearrangement uses TRBV19 and TRBJ2-7; D might be TRBD2 (6 bases). V lost 3 bases and J 6 bases, leaving 12 bases between the germline ends. The germline CDR1 and CDR2 sequences are LNHDA and SQIVND (reference sequence). The CDR3 has 13 residues. Combining the CDR3 with reference TRBV19 and TRBJ2-7 gives the whole variable domain DGGITQSPKYLFRKEGQNVTLSCEQNLNHDAMYWYRQDPGQGLRLIYYSQIVNDFQKGDIAEGYSVSREKKESFPLTVTSAQKNPTAFYLCASSMGGLGEQYFGPGTRLTVT.

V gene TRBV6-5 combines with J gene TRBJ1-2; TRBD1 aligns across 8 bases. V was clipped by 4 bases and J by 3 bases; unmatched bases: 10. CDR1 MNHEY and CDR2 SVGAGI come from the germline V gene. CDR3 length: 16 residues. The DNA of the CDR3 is TGTGCCAGCAGTTTATCGCAGGGGGCTCTACACTATGGCTACACCTTC. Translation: CASSLSQGALHYGYTF.

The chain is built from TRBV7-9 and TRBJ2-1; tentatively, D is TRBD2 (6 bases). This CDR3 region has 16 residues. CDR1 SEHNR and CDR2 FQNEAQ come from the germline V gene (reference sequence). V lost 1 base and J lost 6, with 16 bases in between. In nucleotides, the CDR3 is TGTGCCAGCAGCTTAGGCCGACTAGGAATGGGCAATGAGCAGTTCTTC. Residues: CASSLGRLGMGNEQFF.

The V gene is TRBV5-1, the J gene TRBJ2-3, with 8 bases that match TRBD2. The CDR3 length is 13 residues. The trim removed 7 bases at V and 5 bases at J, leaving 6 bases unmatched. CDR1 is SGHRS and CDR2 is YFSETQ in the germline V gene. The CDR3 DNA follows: TGCGCCAGCTGGACGGGAGGGAGAGATACGCAGTATTTT. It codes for CASWTGGRDTQYF.

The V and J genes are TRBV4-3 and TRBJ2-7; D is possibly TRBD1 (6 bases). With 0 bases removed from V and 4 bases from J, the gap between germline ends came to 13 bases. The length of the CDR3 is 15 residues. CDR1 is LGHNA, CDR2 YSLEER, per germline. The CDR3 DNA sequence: TGCGCCAGCAGCCAAGATTTCAGGGGTGGTTACGAGCAGTACTTC. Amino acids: CASSQDFRGGYEQYF.

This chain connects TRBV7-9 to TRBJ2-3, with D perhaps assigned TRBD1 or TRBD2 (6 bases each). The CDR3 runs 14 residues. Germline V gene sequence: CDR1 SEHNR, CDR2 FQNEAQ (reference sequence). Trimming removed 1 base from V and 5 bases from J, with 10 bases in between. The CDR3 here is CASSLVGGRDTQYF. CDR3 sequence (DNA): TGTGCCAGCAGCTTAGTGGGGGGCAGAGATACGCAGTATTTT.

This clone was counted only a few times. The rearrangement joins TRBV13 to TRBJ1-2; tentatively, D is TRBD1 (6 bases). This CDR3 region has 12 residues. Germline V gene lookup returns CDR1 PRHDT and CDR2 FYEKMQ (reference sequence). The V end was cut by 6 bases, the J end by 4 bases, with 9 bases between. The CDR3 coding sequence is TGTGCCAGCAGGGACAGTACCTATGGCTACACCTTC. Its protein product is CASRDSTYGYTF.

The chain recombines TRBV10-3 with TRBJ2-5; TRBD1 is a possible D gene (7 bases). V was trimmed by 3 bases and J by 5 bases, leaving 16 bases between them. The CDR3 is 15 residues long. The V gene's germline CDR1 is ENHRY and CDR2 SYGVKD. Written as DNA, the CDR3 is TGTGCCATCAGTGATATTCCGGAGGGGGCCGAGACCCAGTACTTC. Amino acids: CAISDIPEGAETQYF.

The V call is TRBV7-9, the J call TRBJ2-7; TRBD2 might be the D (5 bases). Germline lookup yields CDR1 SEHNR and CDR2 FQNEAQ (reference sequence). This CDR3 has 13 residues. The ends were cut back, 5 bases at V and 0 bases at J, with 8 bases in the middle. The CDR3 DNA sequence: TGTGCCAGCAGCCCGGAGGACTCCTACGAGCAGTACTTC. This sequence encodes CASSPEDSYEQYF.

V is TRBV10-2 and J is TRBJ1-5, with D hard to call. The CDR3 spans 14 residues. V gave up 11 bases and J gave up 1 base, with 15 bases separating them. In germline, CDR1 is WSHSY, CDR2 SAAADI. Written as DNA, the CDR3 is TGCGCCGCGAGGGCCAGGTTGAGCAATCAGCCCCAGCATTTT. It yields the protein CAARARLSNQPQHF.

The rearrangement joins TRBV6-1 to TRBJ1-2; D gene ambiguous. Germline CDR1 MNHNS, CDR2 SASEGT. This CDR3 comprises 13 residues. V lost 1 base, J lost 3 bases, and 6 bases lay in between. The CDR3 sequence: CASSEEQYYGYTF. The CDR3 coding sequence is TGTGCCAGCAGTGAAGAACAGTACTATGGCTACACCTTC.

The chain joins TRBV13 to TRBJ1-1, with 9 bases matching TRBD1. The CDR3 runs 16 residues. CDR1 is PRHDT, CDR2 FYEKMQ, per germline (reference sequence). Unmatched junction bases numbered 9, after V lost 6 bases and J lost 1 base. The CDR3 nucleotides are TGTGCCAGCAGGCCCCTCTCGGGACAGGGGAACACTGAAGCTTTCTTT. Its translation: CASRPLSGQGNTEAFF.

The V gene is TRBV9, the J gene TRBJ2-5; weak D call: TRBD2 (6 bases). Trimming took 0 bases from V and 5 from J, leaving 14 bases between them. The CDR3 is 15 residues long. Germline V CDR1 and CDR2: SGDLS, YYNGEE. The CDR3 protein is CASSVDGTGMETQYF. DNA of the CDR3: TGTGCCAGCAGCGTAGACGGGACTGGGATGGAGACCCAGTACTTC.

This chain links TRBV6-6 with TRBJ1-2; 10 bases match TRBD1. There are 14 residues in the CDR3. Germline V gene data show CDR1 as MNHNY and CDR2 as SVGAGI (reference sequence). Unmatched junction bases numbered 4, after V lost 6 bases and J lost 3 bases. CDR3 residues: CASRRQGAHYGYTF. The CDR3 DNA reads TGTGCCAGCAGGCGACAGGGGGCGCACTATGGCTACACCTTC.

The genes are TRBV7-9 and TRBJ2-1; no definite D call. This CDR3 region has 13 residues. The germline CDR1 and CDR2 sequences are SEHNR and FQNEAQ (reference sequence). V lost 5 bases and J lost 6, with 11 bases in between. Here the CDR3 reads CASSVDTLNEQFF. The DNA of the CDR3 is TGTGCCAGCAGCGTAGACACCCTCAATGAGCAGTTCTTC. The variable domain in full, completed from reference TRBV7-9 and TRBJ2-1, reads DTGVSQNPRHKITKRGQNVTFRCDPISEHNRLYWYRQTLGQGPEFLTYFQNEAQLEKSRLLSDRFSAERPKGSFSTLEIQRTEQGDSAMYLCASSVDTLNEQFFGPGTRLTVL.

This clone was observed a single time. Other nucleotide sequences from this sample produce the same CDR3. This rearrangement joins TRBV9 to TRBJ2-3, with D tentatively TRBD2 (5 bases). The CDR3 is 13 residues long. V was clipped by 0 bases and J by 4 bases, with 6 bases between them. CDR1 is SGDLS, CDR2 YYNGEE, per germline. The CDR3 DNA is TGTGCCAGCAGCGTAGTAGCGTCAGATACGCAGTATTTT. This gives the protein CASSVVASDTQYF.

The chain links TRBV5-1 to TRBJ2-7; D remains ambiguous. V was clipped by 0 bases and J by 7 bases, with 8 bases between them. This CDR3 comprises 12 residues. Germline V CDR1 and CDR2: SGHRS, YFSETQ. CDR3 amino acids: CASSLDTLEQYF. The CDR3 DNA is TGCGCCAGCAGCTTGGACACCCTGGAGCAGTACTTC.

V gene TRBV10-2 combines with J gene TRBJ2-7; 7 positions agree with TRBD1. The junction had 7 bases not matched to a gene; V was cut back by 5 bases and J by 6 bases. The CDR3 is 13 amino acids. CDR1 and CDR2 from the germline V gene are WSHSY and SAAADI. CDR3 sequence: CASSLGQVAEQYF. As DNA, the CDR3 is TGCGCCAGCAGTCTTGGACAGGTGGCCGAGCAGTACTTC.

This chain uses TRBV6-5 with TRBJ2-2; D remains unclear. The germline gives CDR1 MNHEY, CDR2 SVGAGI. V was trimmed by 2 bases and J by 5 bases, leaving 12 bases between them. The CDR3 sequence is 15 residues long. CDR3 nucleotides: TGTGCCAGCAGTTACGTCCAAGGTGGTACCGGGGAGCTGTTTTTT. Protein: CASSYVQGGTGELFF.

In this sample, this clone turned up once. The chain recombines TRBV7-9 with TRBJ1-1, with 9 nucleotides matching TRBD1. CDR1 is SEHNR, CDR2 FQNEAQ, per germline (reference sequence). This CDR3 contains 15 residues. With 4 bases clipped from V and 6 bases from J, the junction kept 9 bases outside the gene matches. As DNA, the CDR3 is TGTGCCAGCAGCTACGGACAGGGGATGATTCCTGAAGCTTTCTTT. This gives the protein CASSYGQGMIPEAFF. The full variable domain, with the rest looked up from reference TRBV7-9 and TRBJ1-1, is DTGVSQNPRHKITKRGQNVTFRCDPISEHNRLYWYRQTLGQGPEFLTYFQNEAQLEKSRLLSDRFSAERPKGSFSTLEIQRTEQGDSAMYLCASSYGQGMIPEAFFGQGTRLTVV.

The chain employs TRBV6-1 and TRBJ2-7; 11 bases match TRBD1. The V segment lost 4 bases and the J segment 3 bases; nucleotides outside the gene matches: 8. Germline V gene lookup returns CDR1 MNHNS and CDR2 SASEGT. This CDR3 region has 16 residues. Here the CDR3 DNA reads TGTGCCAGCAGTGTATCATCCGGGACAGGGGGCTACGAGCAGTACTTC. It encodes CASSVSSGTGGYEQYF.

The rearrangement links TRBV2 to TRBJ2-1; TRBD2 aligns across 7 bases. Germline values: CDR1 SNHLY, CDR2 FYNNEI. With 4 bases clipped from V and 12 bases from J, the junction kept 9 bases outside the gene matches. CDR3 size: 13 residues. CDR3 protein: CASSGLAHVGQFF. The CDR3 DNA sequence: TGTGCCAGCAGTGGACTAGCCCACGTTGGGCAGTTCTTC.

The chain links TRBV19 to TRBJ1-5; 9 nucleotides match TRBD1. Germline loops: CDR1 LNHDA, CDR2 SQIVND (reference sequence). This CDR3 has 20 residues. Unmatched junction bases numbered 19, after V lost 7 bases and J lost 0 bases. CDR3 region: CASTSWRWGQGGFSNQPQHF. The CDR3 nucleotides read TGTGCCAGTACCTCCTGGCGGTGGGGACAGGGAGGTTTTAGCAATCAGCCCCAGCATTTT.

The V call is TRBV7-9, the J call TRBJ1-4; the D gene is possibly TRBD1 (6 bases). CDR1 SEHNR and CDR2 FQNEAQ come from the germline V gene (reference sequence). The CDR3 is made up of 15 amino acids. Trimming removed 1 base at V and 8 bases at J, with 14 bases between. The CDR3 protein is CASSLGPFGGEKLFF. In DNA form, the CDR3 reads TGTGCCAGCAGCTTAGGGCCTTTTGGGGGCGAAAAACTGTTTTTT.

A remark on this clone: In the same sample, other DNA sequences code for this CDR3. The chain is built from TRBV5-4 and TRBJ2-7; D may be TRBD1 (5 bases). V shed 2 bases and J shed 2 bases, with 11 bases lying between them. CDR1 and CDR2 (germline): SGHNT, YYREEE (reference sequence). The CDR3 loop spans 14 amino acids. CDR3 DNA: TGTGCCAGCAGCTTTGATAGGGGAACCTACGAGCAGTACTTC. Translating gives CASSFDRGTYEQYF. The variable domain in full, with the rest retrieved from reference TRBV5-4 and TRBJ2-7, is ETGVTQSPTHLIKTRGQQVTLRCSSQSGHNTVSWYQQALGQGPQFIFQYYREEENGRGNFPPRFSGLQFPNYSSELNVNALELDDSALYLCASSFDRGTYEQYFGPGTRLTVT.

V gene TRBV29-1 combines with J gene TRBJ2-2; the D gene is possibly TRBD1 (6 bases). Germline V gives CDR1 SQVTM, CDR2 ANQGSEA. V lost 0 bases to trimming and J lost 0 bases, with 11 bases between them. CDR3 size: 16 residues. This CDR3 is CSVEDSGATNTGELFF. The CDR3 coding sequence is TGCAGCGTTGAAGATTCAGGGGCCACGAACACCGGGGAGCTGTTTTTT.